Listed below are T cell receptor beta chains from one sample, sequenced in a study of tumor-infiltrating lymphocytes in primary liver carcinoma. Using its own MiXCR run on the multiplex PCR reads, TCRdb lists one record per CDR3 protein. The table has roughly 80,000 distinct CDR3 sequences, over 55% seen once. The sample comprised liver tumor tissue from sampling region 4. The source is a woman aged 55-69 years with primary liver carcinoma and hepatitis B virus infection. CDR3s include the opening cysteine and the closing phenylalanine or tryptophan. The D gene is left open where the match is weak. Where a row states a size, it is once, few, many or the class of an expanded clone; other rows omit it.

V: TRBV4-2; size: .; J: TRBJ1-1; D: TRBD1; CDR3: CASSSGQLKTEAFF; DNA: TGTGCCAGCAGCTCGGGACAGCTGAAGACTGAAGCTTTCTTT
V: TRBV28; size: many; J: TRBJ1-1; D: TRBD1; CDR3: CASSFPGDSEAFF; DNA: TGTGCCAGCAGTTTCCCAGGGGACAGTGAAGCTTTCTTT
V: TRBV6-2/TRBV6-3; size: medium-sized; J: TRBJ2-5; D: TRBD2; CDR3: CASSYSPRSGRRETQYF; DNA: TGTGCCAGCAGTTACTCCCCAAGAAGCGGGAGAAGAGAGACCCAGTACTTC
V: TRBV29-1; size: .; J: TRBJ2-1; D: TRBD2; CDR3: CSVGGFSGTYNEQFF; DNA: TGCAGTGTTGGGGGGTTTAGCGGGACGTACAATGAGCAGTTCTTC
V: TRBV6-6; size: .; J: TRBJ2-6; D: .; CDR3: CASSLHGAGANVLTF; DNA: TGTGCCAGTAGCCTACATGGGGCTGGGGCCAACGTCCTGACTTTC
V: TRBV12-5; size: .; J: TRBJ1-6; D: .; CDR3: CDSDPVRALINSPLHF; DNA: TGTGATAGTGATCCCGTTCGAGCCCTCATTAATTCACCCCTCCACTTT
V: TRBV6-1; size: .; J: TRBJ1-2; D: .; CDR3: CASSGEGSYGYTF; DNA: TGTGCCAGCAGTGGAGAAGGGTCCTATGGCTACACCTTC
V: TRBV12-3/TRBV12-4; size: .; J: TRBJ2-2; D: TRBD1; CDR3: CASQTGAGVALFF; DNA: TGTGCCAGTCAGACAGGGGCAGGCGTGGCGCTGTTTTTT
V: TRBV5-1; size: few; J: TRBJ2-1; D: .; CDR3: CASSLEPIGSMEQFF; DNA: TGCGCCAGCAGCTTGGAACCAATAGGGTCAATGGAGCAGTTCTTC
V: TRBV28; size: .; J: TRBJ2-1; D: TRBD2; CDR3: CASNLSGGWNEQLF; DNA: TGTGCCAGTAATTTATCGGGAGGGTGGAATGAGCAGCTCTTC
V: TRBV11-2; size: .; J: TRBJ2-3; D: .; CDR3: CASSLDRGDTQFF; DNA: TGCGCCAGCAGTTTAGATCGAGGAGATACGCAGTTTTTT
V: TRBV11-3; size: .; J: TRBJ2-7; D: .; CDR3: CVSSLQVTSTYEQYF; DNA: TGTGTCAGTAGCTTGCAGGTTACCTCTACCTACGAGCAATACTTC
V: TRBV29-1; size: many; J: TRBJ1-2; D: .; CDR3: CSVGTYDGSYGYTF; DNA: TGCAGCGTTGGAACCTATGACGGTTCCTATGGCTACACCTTC
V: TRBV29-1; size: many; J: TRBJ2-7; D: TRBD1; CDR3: CSVGRDREGSEQYF; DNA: TGCAGCGTTGGAAGGGACAGGGAAGGAAGCGAGCAGTACTTC
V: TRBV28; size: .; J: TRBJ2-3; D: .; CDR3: CASSPWEGTQYF; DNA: TGTGCCAGCAGTCCTTGGGAAGGTACGCAGTATTTT
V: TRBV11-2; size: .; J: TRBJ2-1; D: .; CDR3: CASSVGLAGDYMADEQFF; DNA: TGTGCCAGCAGCGTGGGGCTCGCAGGGGACTATATGGCAGATGAGCAGTTCTTC
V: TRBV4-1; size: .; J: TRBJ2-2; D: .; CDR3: CASNQVDMGFPTGELLF; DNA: TGCGCCAGCAACCAGGTAGACATGGGATTTCCGACCGGGGAGCTGCTTTTT
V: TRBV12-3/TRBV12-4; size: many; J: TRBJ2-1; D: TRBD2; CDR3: CASILGGIYNEQFF; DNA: TGTGCCAGCATCTTGGGGGGGATCTACAATGAGCAGTTCTTC
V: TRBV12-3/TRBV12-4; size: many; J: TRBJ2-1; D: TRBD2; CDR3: CASSLWASGGYNEQFF; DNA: TGTGCCAGCAGTTTATGGGCTAGCGGGGGATACAATGAGCAGTTCTTC
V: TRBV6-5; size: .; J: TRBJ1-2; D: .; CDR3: CASTTPGGQGASGYTF; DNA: TGTGCCAGCACAACCCCCGGGGGACAAGGGGCGAGTGGCTACACCTTC
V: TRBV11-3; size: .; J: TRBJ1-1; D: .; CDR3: CASSLNGEYQNTEAFF; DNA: TGTGCCAGCAGCTTAAACGGGGAATACCAGAACACTGAAGCTTTCTTT
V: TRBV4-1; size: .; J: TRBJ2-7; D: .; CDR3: CASSRGQKYEQYF; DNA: TGCGCCAGTAGCCGGGGACAAAAATACGAGCAGTACTTC
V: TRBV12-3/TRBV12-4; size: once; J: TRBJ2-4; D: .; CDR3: CASSPRLGIGIIVKNIQYF; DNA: TGTGCCAGCAGTCCTCGTCTAGGGATAGGGATAATAGTCAAAAACATTCAGTACTTC
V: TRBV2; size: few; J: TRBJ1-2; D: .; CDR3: CASRADGRGYGYTF; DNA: TGTGCCAGCAGGGCGGACGGGAGGGGCTATGGCTACACCTTC
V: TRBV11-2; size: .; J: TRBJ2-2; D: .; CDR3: CASSPQGPTGELFF; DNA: TGTGCCAGCAGCCCTCAAGGACCGACCGGGGAGCTGTTTTTT
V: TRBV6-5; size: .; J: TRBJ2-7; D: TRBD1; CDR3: CASNTPRDSHYEQYF; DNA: TGTGCCAGCAACACCCCCCGGGACAGCCACTACGAGCAGTACTTC
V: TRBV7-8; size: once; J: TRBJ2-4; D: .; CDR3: CASNPSRELDNNIQYF; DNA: TGTGCCAGCAACCCCTCTCGGGAATTGGACAATAACATTCAGTACTTC
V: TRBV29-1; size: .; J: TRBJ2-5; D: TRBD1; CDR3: CSAEGSTGEGETQYF; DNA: TGCAGTGCTGAAGGTTCAACAGGGGAAGGAGAGACCCAGTACTTC
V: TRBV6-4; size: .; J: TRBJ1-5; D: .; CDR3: CASSNGENQLQHF; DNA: TGTGCCAGCAGTAACGGGGAAAATCAGCTCCAGCATTTC
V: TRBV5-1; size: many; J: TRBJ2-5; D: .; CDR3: CASSPGTRQETQYF; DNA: TGCGCCAGCAGCCCCGGGACACGACAAGAGACCCAGTACTTC
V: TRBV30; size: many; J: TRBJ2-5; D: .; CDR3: CAWTESETQYF; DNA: TGTGCCTGGACCGAGAGTGAGACCCAGTACTTC
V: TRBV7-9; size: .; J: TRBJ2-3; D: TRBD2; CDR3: CANSSTSVDTQYF; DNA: TGTGCCAACAGCTCCACTAGCGTAGATACGCAGTATTTT
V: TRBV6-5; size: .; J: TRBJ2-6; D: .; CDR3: CASSSEETGANFLTF; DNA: TGTGCCAGCAGCAGCGAAGAGACGGGGGCCAACTTCCTGACTTTC
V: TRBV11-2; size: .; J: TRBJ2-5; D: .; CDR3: CASNLGLESHETQYF; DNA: TGTGCCAGCAACTTGGGGTTGGAATCGCATGAGACCCAGTACTTC
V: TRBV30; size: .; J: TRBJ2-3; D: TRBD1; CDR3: CAWSARGPVTHYF; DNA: TGTGCCTGGAGTGCCAGGGGGCCAGTTACGCATTATTTT
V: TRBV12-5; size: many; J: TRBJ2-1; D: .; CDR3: CASGFYNEQFF; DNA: TGTGCTAGTGGTTTCTACAATGAGCAGTTCTTC
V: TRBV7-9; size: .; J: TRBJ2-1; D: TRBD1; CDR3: CASSFDRGRGNEQFF; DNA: TGTGCCAGCAGCTTCGACAGGGGGAGAGGGAATGAGCAGTTCTTT
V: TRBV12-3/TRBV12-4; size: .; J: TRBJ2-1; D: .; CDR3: CASTHGSYNEQLF; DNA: TGTGCCAGCACGCATGGATCCTACAATGAGCAGCTCTTC
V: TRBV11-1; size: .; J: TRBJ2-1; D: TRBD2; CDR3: CVGSSTTSGSRNEQLF; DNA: TGTGTCGGCAGCTCGACGACTAGCGGGAGCCGCAATGAGCAGTTATTC
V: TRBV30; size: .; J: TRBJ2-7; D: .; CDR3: CAWSREDSYEQYF; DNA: TGTGCCTGGAGTAGGGAGGACTCCTACGAGCAGTACTTC
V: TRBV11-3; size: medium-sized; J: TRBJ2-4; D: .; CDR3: CASSGAKNIQYF; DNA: TGTGCCAGCTCCGGGGCCAAAAACATTCAGTACTTC
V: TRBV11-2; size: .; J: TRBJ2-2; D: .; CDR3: CDSSLDRTGELLF; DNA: TGTGACAGCAGCTTAGATAGGACCGGGGAGCTGTTATTT
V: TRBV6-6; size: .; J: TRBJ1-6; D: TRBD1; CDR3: CTSSTGQQGSPLHF; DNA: TGTACCAGTAGTACAGGGCAACAGGGGTCACCCCTCCACTTT
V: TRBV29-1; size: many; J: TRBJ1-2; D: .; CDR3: CSVARAYYGYTF; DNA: TGCAGCGTTGCAAGGGCGTACTATGGCTACACCTTC
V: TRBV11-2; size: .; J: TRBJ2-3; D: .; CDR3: CAISMGLPTATQYF; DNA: TGTGCCATCAGTATGGGGCTTCCCACAGCTACGCAGTATTTT
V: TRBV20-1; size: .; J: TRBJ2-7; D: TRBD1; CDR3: CSASNRGTGGNEQYF; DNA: TGCAGTGCTAGTAATCGCGGGACAGGGGGCAACGAGCAGTACTTC
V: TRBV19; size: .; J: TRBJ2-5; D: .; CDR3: CASSKGRILQETQYF; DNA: TGTGCCAGTAGTAAGGGAAGAATTCTCCAAGAGACCCAGTACTTC
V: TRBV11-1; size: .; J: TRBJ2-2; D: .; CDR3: CASGLGRTVELFF; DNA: TGTGCCAGCGGCTTAGGACGCACCGTGGAGCTCTTTTTT
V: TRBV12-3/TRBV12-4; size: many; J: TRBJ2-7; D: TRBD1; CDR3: CASSSRGFSYEQYF; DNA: TGTGCCAGCAGTAGCAGGGGGTTCTCCTACGAGCAGTACTTC
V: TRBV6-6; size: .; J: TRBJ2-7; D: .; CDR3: CVSRTTSRGSSEQYF; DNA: TGTGTCAGTAGAACAACAAGCAGGGGTTCGAGCGAGCAGTACTTC
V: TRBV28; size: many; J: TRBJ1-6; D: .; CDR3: CASSQGSYNSPLHF; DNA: TGTGCCAGCAGTCAGGGCTCCTATAATTCACCCCTCCACTTT
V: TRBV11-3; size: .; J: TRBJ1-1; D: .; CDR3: CASIQGRSNTEAFF; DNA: TGTGCCAGCATCCAAGGCCGGTCGAACACCGAAGCTTTCTTT
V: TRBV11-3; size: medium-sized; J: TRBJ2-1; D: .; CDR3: CASSLDPRSSAYNEQFF; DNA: TGTGCCAGCAGCTTAGATCCAAGATCCTCTGCCTACAATGAGCAGTTCTTC
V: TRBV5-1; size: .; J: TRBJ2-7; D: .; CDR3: CASSAVFANRYEQYF; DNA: TGCGCCAGCAGCGCGGTTTTCGCCAACCGCTACGAGCAGTACTTC
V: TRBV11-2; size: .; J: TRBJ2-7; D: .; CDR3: CASSTLQGAGLAGVIYDQYF; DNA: TGTGCCAGCAGCACTCTACAGGGGGCGGGATTAGCGGGAGTGATCTACGATCAGTACTTC
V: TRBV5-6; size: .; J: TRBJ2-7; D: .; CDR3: CASLRRGTGEQYF; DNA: TGTGCCAGCCTACGTAGGGGGACTGGGGAGCAGTACTTC
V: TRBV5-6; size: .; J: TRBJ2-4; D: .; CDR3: CASSLRSGKATKNIQYF; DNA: TGTGCCAGCAGCTTGAGGTCCGGGAAAGCAACCAAAAACATTCAGTACTTC